This is a list of T cell receptor beta chains from one sample in a study of T cell changes during pregnancy in multiple sclerosis. Sequencing was performed with immunoSEQ multiplex PCR; in TCRdb, only in-frame clones are kept and a portion is missing. The sample shows about 32,000 clones, around 92% of them seen only once. The sample was CD8+ T cells from peripheral blood mononuclear cells, taken in the second trimester of pregnancy. The receptors derive from a female donor in good health, enrolled as a control in a pregnancy study. The CDR3 runs from the conserved cysteine through the conserved F or W. The D gene is left open where the match is weak. A clone size is listed for some rows: how often the clone was seen (once, few, many), or a class if it is expanded.

TRBV7-9	once	TRBJ2-3	TRBD1	TGTGCCAGCAGCTTCGGGACAGGGGGCGCAGGGGATACGCAGTATTTT	CASSFGTGGAGDTQYF
TRBV7-6	NA	TRBJ2-7	NA	TGTGCCAGCAGCTTAGAAGGGGGGGTAGACGAGCAGTACTTC	CASSLEGGVDEQYF
TRBV5-8	NA	TRBJ1-1	NA	TGTGCCAGCAGCCTGGGGGGAGTGAACACTGAAGCTTTCTTT	CASSLGGVNTEAFF
TRBV13	NA	TRBJ2-6	TRBD1	TGTGCCAGCACCCCCTCGGGGACAGGGGGAACTGGGGCCAACGTCCTGACTTTC	CASTPSGTGGTGANVLTF
TRBV29-1	NA	TRBJ2-1	TRBD1	TGCAGCGTTGTTGGGGAACAGGGGGTCAGCTCCTACAATGAGCAGTTCTTC	CSVVGEQGVSSYNEQFF
TRBV19	NA	TRBJ1-6	NA	TGTGCCAGTAGTATCAGGGATTCTTGGAATTCACCCCTCCACTTT	CASSIRDSWNSPLHF
TRBV27	NA	TRBJ2-3	TRBD2	TGTGCCAGCAGCCAAGTTGGACTAGCGGGCACGGATACGCAGTATTTT	CASSQVGLAGTDTQYF
TRBV18	once	TRBJ2-2	NA	TGTGCCAGCTCACCCCGCCCGCTAGCCAACGATCCGAACACCGGGGAGCTGTTTTTT	CASSPRPLANDPNTGELFF
TRBV6-6	NA	TRBJ2-7	TRBD2	TGTGCCACCGCGGGGGATCCCTACGAGCAGTACTTC	CATAGDPYEQYF
TRBV7-9	NA	TRBJ1-2	TRBD1	TGTGCCAGCAGCTCAGAGGACAGGATCAACTATGGCTACACCTTC	CASSSEDRINYGYTF
TRBV27	NA	TRBJ2-7	TRBD2	TGTGCCAGCAGTTTAGGCGGGAGGCAGCAGTACTTC	CASSLGGRQQYF
TRBV27	NA	TRBJ2-7	NA	TGTGCCAGCAGCCTGGGAGGGGGACCCGAGCAGTACTTC	CASSLGGGPEQYF
TRBV9	once	TRBJ2-5	NA	TGTGCCAGCAACCTAGAGGGGGGGGACCAAGAGACCCAGTACTTC	CASNLEGGDQETQYF
TRBV4-2	NA	TRBJ2-3	NA	TGTGCCAGCAGCCAAGATAGGGGAGATACGCAGTATTTT	CASSQDRGDTQYF
TRBV11-2	NA	TRBJ1-4	TRBD1	TGTGCCAGCAGCGACCCCGGGCAGGGGGTTTCTAATGAAAAACTGTTTTTT	CASSDPGQGVSNEKLFF
TRBV5-6	once	TRBJ1-2	TRBD1	TGTGCCAGCAGCTTGTTCGGACAGGGCGGACTCCAGGGCTACACCTTC	CASSLFGQGGLQGYTF
TRBV6-5	NA	TRBJ2-1	TRBD1	TGTGCCAGCTCGACAGGGGGCTCTTTGTATGAGCAGTTCTTC	CASSTGGSLYEQFF
TRBV23-1	NA	TRBJ2-1	TRBD2	TGCGCCAGCAGTCAATCGAATGGCGGGGGGGAGGTGGTCCACAATGAGCAGTTCTTC	CASSQSNGGGEVVHNEQFF
TRBV7-9	NA	TRBJ2-3	NA	TGTGCCAGCAATTCCCAAACAGGACGAGATACGCAGTATTTT	CASNSQTGRDTQYF
TRBV5-6	NA	TRBJ1-2	NA	TGTGCCAGCAGCTTGGGTAGGGGTAACTATGGCTACACCTTC	CASSLGRGNYGYTF
TRBV14	NA	TRBJ2-2	NA	TGTGCCAGCAGCCAGCCTCCCCCGGAGGGAACCGGGGAGCTGTTTTTT	CASSQPPPEGTGELFF
TRBV9	once	TRBJ1-2	NA	TGTGCCAGCAGCGTATCGAGAGGCTCGGACTATGGCTACACCTTC	CASSVSRGSDYGYTF
TRBV7-6	NA	TRBJ2-7	TRBD1	TGTGCCAGCAGCTTACACGGACAGGGGTCCTACGAGCAGTACTTC	CASSLHGQGSYEQYF
TRBV7-2	NA	TRBJ2-1	TRBD2	TGTGCCAGCAGCCTCGGACTAGCGGAATACAATGAGCAGTTCTTC	CASSLGLAEYNEQFF
TRBV5-5	NA	TRBJ2-5	TRBD1	TGTGCCAGCAGCTTGGGCAGGGGGCGAGAGACCCAGTACTTC	CASSLGRGRETQYF
TRBV5-1	NA	TRBJ2-7	TRBD1	TGCGCCAGCAGCTTAATGGGACAGACCTACGAGCAGTACTTC	CASSLMGQTYEQYF
TRBV4-3	NA	TRBJ1-1	TRBD1	TGCGCCAGCAGCCAGGACAGGGGTTGGGACACTGAAGCTTTCTTT	CASSQDRGWDTEAFF
TRBV4-1	NA	TRBJ1-5	TRBD1	TGCGCCAGCAGCCGGGACAGGGAAAGCAATCAGCCCCAGCATTTT	CASSRDRESNQPQHF
TRBV5-4	NA	TRBJ1-1	NA	TGTGCCAGCAGCTTGGGACAGATGAACACTGAAGCTTTCTTT	CASSLGQMNTEAFF